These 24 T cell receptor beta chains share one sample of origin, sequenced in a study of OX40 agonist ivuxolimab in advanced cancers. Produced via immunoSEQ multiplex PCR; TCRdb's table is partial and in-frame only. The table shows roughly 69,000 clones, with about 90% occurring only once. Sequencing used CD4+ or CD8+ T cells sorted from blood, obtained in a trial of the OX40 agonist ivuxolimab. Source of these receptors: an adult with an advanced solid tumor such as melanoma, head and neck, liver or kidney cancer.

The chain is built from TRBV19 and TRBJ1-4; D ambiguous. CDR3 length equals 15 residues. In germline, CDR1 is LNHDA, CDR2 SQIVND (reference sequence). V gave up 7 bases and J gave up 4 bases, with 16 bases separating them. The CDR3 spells CASKPPRPINEKLFF. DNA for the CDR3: TGTGCCAGTAAGCCCCCACGGCCCATTAATGAAAAACTGTTTTTT. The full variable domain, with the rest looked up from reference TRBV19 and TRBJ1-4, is DGGITQSPKYLFRKEGQNVTLSCEQNLNHDAMYWYRQDPGQGLRLIYYSQIVNDFQKGDIAEGYSVSREKKESFPLTVTSAQKNPTAFYLCASKPPRPINEKLFFGSGTQLSVL.

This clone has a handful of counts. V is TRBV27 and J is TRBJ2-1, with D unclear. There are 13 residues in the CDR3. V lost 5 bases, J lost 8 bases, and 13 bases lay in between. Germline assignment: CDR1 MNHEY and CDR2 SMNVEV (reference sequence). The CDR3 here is CASSPSSRDEQFF. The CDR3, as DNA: TGTGCCAGCAGTCCGAGTAGCAGAGATGAGCAGTTCTTC.

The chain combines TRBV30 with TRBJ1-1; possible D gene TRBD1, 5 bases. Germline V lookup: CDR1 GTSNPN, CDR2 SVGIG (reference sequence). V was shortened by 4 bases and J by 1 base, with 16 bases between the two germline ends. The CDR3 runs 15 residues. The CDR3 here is CAWTHGGKRNTEAFF. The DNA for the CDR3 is TGTGCCTGGACCCATGGGGGGAAAAGGAACACTGAAGCTTTCTTT. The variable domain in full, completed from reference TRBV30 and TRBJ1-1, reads SQTIHQWPATLVQPVGSPLSLECTVEGTSNPNLYWYRQAAGRGLQLLFYSVGIGQISSEVPQNLSASRPQDRQFILSSKKLLLSDSGFYLCAWTHGGKRNTEAFFGQGTRLTVV.

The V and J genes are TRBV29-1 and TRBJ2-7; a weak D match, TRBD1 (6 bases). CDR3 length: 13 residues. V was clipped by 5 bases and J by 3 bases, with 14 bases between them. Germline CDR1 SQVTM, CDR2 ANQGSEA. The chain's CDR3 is CSVRRTEGYEQYF. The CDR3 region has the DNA TGCAGCGTTAGGAGGACAGAGGGCTACGAGCAGTACTTC.

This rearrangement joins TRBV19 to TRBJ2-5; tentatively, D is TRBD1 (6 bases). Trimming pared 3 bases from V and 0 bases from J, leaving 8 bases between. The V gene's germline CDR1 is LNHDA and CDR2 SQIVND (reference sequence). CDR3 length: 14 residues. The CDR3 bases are TGTGCCAGTAGTATTACAGGGCACCAAGAGACCCAGTACTTC. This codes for CASSITGHQETQYF. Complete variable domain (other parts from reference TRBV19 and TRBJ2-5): DGGITQSPKYLFRKEGQNVTLSCEQNLNHDAMYWYRQDPGQGLRLIYYSQIVNDFQKGDIAEGYSVSREKKESFPLTVTSAQKNPTAFYLCASSITGHQETQYFGPGTRLLVL.

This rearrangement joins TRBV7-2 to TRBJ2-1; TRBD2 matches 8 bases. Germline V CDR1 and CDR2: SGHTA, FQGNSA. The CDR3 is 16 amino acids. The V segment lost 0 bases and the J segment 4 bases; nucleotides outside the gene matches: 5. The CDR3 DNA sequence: TGTGCCAGCAGCTTAGCGGGGCGGGGGGCATACAATGAGCAGTTCTTC. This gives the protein CASSLAGRGAYNEQFF.

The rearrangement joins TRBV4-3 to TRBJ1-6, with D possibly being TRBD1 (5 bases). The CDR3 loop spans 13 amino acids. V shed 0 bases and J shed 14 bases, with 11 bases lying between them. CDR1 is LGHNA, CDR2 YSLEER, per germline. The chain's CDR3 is CASSQDPGRALHF. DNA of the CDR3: TGCGCCAGCAGCCAAGACCCCGGCAGGGCCCTCCACTTT.

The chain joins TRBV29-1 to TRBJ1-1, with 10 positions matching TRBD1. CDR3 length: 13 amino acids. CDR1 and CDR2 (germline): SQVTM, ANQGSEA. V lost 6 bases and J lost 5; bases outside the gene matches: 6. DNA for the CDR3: TGCAGCGTGGCCCCGGGACAGGGGACTGAAGCTTTCTTT. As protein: CSVAPGQGTEAFF.

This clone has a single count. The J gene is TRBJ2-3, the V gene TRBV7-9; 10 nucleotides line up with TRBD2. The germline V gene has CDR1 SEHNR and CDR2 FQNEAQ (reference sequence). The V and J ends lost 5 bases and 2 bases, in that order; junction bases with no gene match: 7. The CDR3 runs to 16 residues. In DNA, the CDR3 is TGTGCCAGCAGCCTCGGACTAGCGGAAGTCACAGATACGCAGTATTTT. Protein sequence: CASSLGLAEVTDTQYF.

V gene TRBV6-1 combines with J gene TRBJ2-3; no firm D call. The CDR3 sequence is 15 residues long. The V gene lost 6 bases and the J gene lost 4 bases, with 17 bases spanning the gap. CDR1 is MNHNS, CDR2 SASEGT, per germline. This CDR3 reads CASRWTFNGADTQYF. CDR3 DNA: TGTGCCAGCAGATGGACCTTCAACGGAGCAGATACGCAGTATTTT.

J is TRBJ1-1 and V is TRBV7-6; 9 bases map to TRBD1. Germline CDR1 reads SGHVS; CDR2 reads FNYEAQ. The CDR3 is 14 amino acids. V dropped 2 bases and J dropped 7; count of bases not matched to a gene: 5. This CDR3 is CASSLRGQGGEAFF. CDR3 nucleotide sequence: TGTGCCAGCAGCTTAAGGGGACAGGGCGGTGAAGCTTTCTTT.

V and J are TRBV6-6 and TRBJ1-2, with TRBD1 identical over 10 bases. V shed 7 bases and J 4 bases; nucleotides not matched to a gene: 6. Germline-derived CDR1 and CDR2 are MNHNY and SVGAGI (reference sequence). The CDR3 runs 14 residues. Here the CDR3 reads CASTLGQGGYGYTF. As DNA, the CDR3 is TGTGCCAGCACCCTAGGACAGGGGGGCTATGGCTACACCTTC.

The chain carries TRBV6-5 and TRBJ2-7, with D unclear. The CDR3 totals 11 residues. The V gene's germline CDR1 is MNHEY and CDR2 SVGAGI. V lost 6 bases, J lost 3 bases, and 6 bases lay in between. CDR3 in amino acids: CASRDGYEQYF. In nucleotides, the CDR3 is TGTGCCAGCAGAGATGGCTACGAGCAGTACTTC.

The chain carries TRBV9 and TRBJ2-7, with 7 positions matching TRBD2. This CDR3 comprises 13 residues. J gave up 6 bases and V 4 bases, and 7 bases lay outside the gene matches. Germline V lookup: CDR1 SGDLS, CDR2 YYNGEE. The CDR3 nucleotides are TGTGCCAGCAGCCCCCCGAGCGGGGCCGAGCAGTACTTC. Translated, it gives CASSPPSGAEQYF.

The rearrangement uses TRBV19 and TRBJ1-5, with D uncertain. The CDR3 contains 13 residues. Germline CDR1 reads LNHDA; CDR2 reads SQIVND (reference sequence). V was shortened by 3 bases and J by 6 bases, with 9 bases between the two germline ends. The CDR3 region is CASSIIGSQPQHF. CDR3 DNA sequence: TGTGCCAGTAGTATCATTGGGAGTCAGCCCCAGCATTTT.

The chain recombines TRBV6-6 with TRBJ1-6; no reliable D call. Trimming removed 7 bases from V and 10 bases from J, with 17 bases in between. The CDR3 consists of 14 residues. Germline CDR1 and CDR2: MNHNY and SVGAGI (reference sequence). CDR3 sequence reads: CASNYDGSSSPLHF. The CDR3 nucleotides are TGTGCCAGCAATTATGATGGGTCGAGCTCACCCCTCCACTTT.

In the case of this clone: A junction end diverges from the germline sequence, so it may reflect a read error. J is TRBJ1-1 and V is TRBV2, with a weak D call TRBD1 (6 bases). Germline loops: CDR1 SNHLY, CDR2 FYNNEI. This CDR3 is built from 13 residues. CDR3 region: CASSGQQNTETFF. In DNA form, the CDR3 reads TGTGCCAGCAGCGGACAGCAAAACACTGAAACTTTCTTT.

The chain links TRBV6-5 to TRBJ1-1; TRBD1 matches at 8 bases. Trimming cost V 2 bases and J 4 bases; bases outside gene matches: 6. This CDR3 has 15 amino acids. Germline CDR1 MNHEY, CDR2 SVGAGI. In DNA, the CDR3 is TGTGCCAGCAGTTACACCGGGACAGGCCCCACTGAAGCTTTCTTT. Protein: CASSYTGTGPTEAFF.

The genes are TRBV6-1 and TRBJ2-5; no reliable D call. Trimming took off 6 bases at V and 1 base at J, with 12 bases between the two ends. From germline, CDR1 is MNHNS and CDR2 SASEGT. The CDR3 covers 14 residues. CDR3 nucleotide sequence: TGTGCCAGCAGAGCGACGCCGGCCCAAGAGACCCAGTACTTC. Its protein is CASRATPAQETQYF.

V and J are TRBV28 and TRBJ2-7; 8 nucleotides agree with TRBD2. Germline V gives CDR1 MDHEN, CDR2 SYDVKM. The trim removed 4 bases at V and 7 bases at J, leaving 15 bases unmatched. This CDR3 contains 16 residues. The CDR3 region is CASSYPATSAVFEQYF. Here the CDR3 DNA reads TGTGCCAGCAGTTACCCAGCGACTAGCGCTGTGTTTGAGCAGTACTTC.

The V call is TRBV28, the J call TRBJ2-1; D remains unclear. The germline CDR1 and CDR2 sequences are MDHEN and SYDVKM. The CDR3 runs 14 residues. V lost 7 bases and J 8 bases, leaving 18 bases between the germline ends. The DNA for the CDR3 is TGTGCCAGCAACCTTCCCGGGCCCCGAGATGAGCAGTTCTTC. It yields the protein CASNLPGPRDEQFF.

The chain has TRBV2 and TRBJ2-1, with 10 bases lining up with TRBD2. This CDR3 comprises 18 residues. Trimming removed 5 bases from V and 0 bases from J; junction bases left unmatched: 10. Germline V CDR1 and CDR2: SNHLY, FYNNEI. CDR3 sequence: CASSPSPASGSSYNEQFF. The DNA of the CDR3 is TGTGCCAGCAGTCCCTCCCCAGCTAGCGGGAGCTCCTACAATGAGCAGTTCTTC.

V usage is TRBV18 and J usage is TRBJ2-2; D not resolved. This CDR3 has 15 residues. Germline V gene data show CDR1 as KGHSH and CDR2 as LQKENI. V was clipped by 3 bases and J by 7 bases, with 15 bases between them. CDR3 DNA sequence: TGTGCCAGCTCACCCACCCTAAGAGGTGTCGGGGAGCTGTTTTTT. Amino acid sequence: CASSPTLRGVGELFF.

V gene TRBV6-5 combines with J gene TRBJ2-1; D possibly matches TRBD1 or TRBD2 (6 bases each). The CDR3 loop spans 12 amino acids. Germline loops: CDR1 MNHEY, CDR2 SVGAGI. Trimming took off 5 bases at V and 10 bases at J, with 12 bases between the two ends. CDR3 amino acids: CASSPGAEEQFF. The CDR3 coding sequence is TGTGCCAGCAGTCCGGGGGCGGAGGAGCAGTTCTTC.